This entry features one T cell receptor (beta chain) sequence. Its binding antigen is unknown. One base away there is no much larger clone; base qualities are not given. The sample comes from a study of persistence of HIV-infected CD4 T cells (dated by TCRdb to the early 2020s). For context, the study as a whole: The study isolated CMV- and HIV-1 Gag-responding CD4+ T cells from ART-treated individuals to examine antigen-driven clonal expansion of HIV-1-infected cells. Proviral sequencing was used to assess clonality among infected cells, whereas TCRbeta sequencing gauged the clonality of all cells within each sorted population. The median time participants had been on suppressive ART was less than ten years. Peripheral blood samples of up to roughly 180 mL were taken at multiple time points, with the exception of a couple of participants who underwent leukapheresis at a single time point. In the cross-participant TCR cluster analysis, 8 participants were included for CMV and about 7 participants were included for Gag. Results the study describes overall, beyond this receptor: Restriction of bulk TCR analyses to the rare CMV-responding cells that actually carried HIV-1 proviruses was not possible. The study involved few individuals and tested only a limited range of antigens. TCR oligoclonality correlated with proviral oligoclonality within the same sorted populations. Enrichment of degenerate expanded CDR3beta sequences was found in antigen-responding cells, suggesting convergent selection of CD4+ responses to CMV and Gag. Significantly lower TCRbeta richness was observed in CMV- and Gag-responding cells than in anti-CD3/anti-CD28-responding cells, and higher oligoclonality was observed in CMV-responding cells than in CD3/CD28-stimulated and Gag-responding cells.

TCRbeta repertoires were sequenced from genomic DNA with the immunoSEQ hsTCRB assay version 4 in survey mode. Genomic DNA was diluted to approximately 10 ng/uL, and up to about 1 ug per sample was used for TCRbeta sequencing. In the source study's methods: ImmunoSeq Analyzer 3.0 was used for analysis of TCRbeta data, and diversity was computed on productive nucleotide rearrangements. Lower-bound TCR diversity was estimated with the improved Chao index, and clonality with the Gini coefficient using the Immunarch R package. Nucleotide rearrangements that differed but encoded the same CDR3beta amino acid sequence were counted as separate clonotypes. Differential abundance analysis found TCRbeta sequences that were significantly enriched in antigen-responding cells compared with anti-CD3/anti-CD28-activated cells. GLIPH2 grouped TCRs by predicted peptide-MHC specificity, both within each participant and across combined participant data sets. TCRdb obtained this table from immuneACCESS and retained in-frame rearrangements with V and J assigned. These tables miss some clones; where compared with another copy, unresolved V genes account for less than half of the shortfall, and the remainder is unexplained. V and J calls and clone size come straight from that table; D and trimming were deduced from the DNA. The sample table shows 50,000 or so clones, and about 81% are seen once. About 3% of the sample belongs to the ten largest clones.

V is reduced by 5 bases and J by 5 bases, leaving a spacing of 12 bases between them. The cysteine opens and the phenylalanine closes a CDR3 of 12 amino acids. Only CDR3 DNA is held: 36 bases, read in frame from base 1. Per the germline V gene (reference sequence), GTSNPN is the CDR1 and SVGIG is the CDR2. What this sample's treatment or condition label stands for: suppressive antiretroviral therapy. Lysates of CMV-infected fibroblasts were used at approximately 10 ug/mL for cell stimulation. Nonresponding CD40L-negative CD69-negative CD45RO-high memory CD4+ T cells were sorted as memory populations depleted of antigen-responding cells. HIV-1-infected adults in whom suppressive ART had been started during chronic infection were enrolled as participants. Plasma HIV-1 RNA had been undetectable (below 50 copies/mL) in participants for at least 4 years. To be included, participants needed a CD4+ T cell count above 400 cells/uL and a positive CMV serology. Before stimulation, PBMCs were isolated using density centrifugation and depleted of CD8+ T cells. Stimulation of CD8-depleted PBMCs was carried out for more than 15 hours with anti-CD28/CD49d costimulation, CD40-blocking antibody and enfuvirtide, to prevent new infections. Cell sorting was done on a Beckman Coulter MoFlo Legacy or XDP sorter, and dead cells were excluded with propidium iodide. Genomic DNA was extracted with the QIAamp DNA Mini Kit for samples above one million cells, otherwise with the Quick-DNA Microprep Kit.

Sequencing was performed on CD4+ T cells sorted from PBMCs after roughly 18-hour stimulation, taken from a patient who received antiretroviral therapy. What this sample's cell subset or site label stands for: CD40L-CD69- CD45RO-high memory CD4 T cells not responding to CMV lysate. The origin of this receptor is an adult man with HIV who was CMV-seropositive. The sequence links TRBV30 to TRBJ1-1; the D gene assignment is ambiguous. The nucleotide sequence reads as follows: TGTGCCTGGGGCCCCGGATGGACTGAAGCTTTCTTT. This is translated as CAWGPGWTEAFF. Outside the CDR3, residues come from the reference TRBV30 and TRBJ1-1 proteins, so the full variable domain is: SQTIHQWPATLVQPVGSPLSLECTVEGTSNPNLYWYRQAAGRGLQLLFYSVGIGQISSEVPQNLSASRPQDRQFILSSKKLLLSDSGFYLCAWGPGWTEAFFGQGTRLTVV.